This T cell receptor (beta chain) emerged from a study of CD8+ T cells in alopecia areata. The sample's treatment: oral pan-JAK inhibitor, 5-10 mg twice daily. It was cDNA, reverse transcribed from extracted RNA, that served as the sequencing template. Data came from immunoSEQ multiplex PCR; TCRdb stores just in-frame clones and leaves some out. The profile shows under 350,000 clones, 58% of them singletons. The CDR3 length is 14 residues. V shed 1 base, J shed 3 bases, and the junction held 2 bases outside the gene matches. In germline, CDR1 is SGHRS, CDR2 YFSETQ. The clonotype was recovered from a human donor with alopecia areata. The rearrangement joins TRBV5-1 to TRBJ2-3, with 7 bases aligning to TRBD1. The sample in question was CD4+ T cells sorted from blood, obtained at week 24, from a patient treated with tofacitinib. DNA for the CDR3: TGCGCCAGCAGCTTGCCCAGGGGGACAGATACGCAGTATTTT. Translated: CASSLPRGTDTQYF. Looking up the rest from reference TRBV5-1 and TRBJ2-3 gives the full variable domain: KAGVTQTPRYLIKTRGQQVTLSCSPISGHRSVSWYQQTPGQGLQFLFEYFSETQRNKGNFPGRFSGRQFSNSRSEMNVSTLELGDSALYLCASSLPRGTDTQYFGPGTRLTVL.